This T cell receptor beta chain was recovered during a study of Graves' ophthalmopathy and Graves' hyperthyroidism. The CDR3 is 13 amino acids. Germline V gene data show CDR1 as SQVTM and CDR2 as ANQGSEA. The ends lost 4 bases at V and 8 bases at J; junction bases unmatched: 5. Uncontrolled infections, pregnancy, lactation or other autoimmune diseases led to patient exclusion. RNA transcripts provided the template for amplifying TCR beta CDR3 regions. The library came from an HTBI-primed first-round RT-PCR and a second-round multiplex PCR. TCRdb passed the multiplex PCR reads through MiXCR, listing each CDR3 protein once. The sample contains approximately 700,000 distinct CDR3 sequences, over 40% of which appear only once.

The chain couples TRBV29-1 to TRBJ1-2; 12 bases line up with TRBD1. This receptor was taken from an adult man with Graves' ophthalmopathy. The sequenced sample consisted of peripheral blood. CDR3: CSVGGTGGSGYTF. CDR3 nucleotide sequence: TGCAGCGTTGGGGGGACAGGGGGCTCGGGCTACACCTTC. Using reference TRBV29-1 and TRBJ1-2 for the parts outside the CDR3, the full variable domain is SAVISQKPSRDICQRGTSLTIQCQVDSQVTMMFWYRQQPGQSLTLIATANQGSEATYESGFVIDKFPISRPNLTFSTLTVSNMSPEDSSIYLCSVGGTGGSGYTFGSGTRLTVV.